This T cell receptor beta chain was profiled in a study of cytotoxic CD8 clonotypes in ibrutinib-treated CLL. Study summary: Collecting the response samples happened after a median 12 months of treatment, with a range of 6 to 36.

Sequencing used immunoSEQ multiplex PCR; TCRdb keeps in-frame clones, though not all of them. The table records roughly 63,000 clones, less than 75% of them present only once. Trimming took 0 bases from V and 0 from J; bases not matched to a gene: 2. CDR3 length: 16 residues. Germline CDR1 is SGHRS and CDR2 is YFSETQ. The authors obtained roughly 2 micrograms of genomic DNA from cryopreserved PBMCs for TCR beta libraries. This clone was detected a few times. The origin of this receptor is a human donor with chronic lymphocytic leukemia. The rearrangement uses TRBV5-1 and TRBJ1-4, with 7 bases lining up with TRBD1. The input for sequencing was PBMCs, taken after 12 months of ibrutinib treatment. The CDR3 loop is CASSLVGGATNEKLFF. CDR3 in DNA: TGCGCCAGCAGCTTGGTAGGGGGCGCAACTAATGAAAAACTGTTTTTT.